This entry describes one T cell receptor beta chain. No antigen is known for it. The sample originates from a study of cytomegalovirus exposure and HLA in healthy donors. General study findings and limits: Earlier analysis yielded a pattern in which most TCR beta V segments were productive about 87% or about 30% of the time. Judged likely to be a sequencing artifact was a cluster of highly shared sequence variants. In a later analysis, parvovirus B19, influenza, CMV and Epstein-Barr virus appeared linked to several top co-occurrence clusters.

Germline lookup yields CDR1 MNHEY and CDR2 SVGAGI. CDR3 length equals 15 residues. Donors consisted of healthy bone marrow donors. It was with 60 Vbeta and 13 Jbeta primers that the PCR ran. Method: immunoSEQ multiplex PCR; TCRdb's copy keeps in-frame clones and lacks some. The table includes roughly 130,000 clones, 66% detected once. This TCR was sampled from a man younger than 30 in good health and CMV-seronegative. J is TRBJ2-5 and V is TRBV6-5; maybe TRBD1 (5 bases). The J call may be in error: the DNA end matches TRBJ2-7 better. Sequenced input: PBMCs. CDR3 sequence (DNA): TGTGCCAGCAGTTACGTGGGGCAGGGCACCGACGAGCAGTACTTC. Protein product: CASSYVGQGTDEQYF.